This T cell receptor (beta chain) was identified in a study of cytomegalovirus exposure and HLA in healthy donors. Study observations and caveats: Overall, around 160 TCR beta chains were annotated as cytomegalovirus-associated. A later analysis linked a missense DCLRE1C variant to TCR beta V- and J-gene trimming.

CDR1 MGHRA and CDR2 YSYEKL come from the germline V gene. The length of the CDR3 is 14 residues. Deletions cut 0 bases from V and 8 bases from J, with 13 bases between. The PCR used 60 Vbeta and 13 Jbeta primers. Produced via immunoSEQ multiplex PCR; TCRdb's table is partial and in-frame only. This table holds 30,000 to 40,000 clones, roughly 78% found once. Note on this clone: The antigen remains undetermined.

The chain uses TRBV4-1 and TRBJ1-2, with D hard to call. This receptor was taken from a male donor in good health and CMV-seronegative. Input material: PBMCs. CDR3 bases: TGCGCCAGCAGCCAAGATTTTGGCCTTTCGGGCTACACCTTC. Translation: CASSQDFGLSGYTF.